The clone carrying this TCR beta chain was found a few times. Its specificity is unknown. This record comes from a study of PD-L1 blockade in urothelial cancer. Study-wide background: Males with urothelial cancer arising in the bladder constituted most of the roughly 30 patients. Blood analysis was done at 3 weeks (second dose) and 6 weeks after treatment began. Study-wide points: Durable benefit was linked to greater 3-week expansion of tumor-associated blood clones.

As to time point: pretreatment peripheral blood. Spiked synthetic TCR analogs estimated absolute template abundance per PCR. Produced via immunoSEQ multiplex PCR; TCRdb's table is partial and in-frame only. The sample shows around 130,000 clones, 70% to 85% of them seen only once. This sample comprised PBMCs, obtained around atezolizumab (anti-PD-L1) treatment. This TCR came from a man in his fifties or sixties with urothelial cancer.

The CDR3 bases are TGTGCCAGCAGCAGCAACAGGTACCTGAGCTCTGGGGCCAACGTCCTGACTTTC. Amino acids: CASSSNRYLSSGANVLTF. The V and J genes are TRBV5-6 and TRBJ2-6, with D maybe TRBD1 (5 bases). V gave up 4 bases and J gave up 0 bases, with 17 bases separating them. CDR1 and CDR2 from the germline V gene are SGHDT and YYEEEE. The CDR3 loop spans 18 amino acids.